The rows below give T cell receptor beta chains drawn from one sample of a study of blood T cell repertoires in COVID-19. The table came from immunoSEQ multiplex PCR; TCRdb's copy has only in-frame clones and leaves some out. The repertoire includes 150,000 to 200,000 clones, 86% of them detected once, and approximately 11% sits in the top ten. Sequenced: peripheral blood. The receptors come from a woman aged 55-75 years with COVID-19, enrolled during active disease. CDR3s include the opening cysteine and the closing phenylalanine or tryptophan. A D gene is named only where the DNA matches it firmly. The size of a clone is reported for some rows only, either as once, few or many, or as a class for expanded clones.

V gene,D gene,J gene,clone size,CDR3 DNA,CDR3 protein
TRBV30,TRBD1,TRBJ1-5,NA,TGTGCCTGGAGTACAGGGGGCAGCAATCAGCCCCAGCATTTT,CAWSTGGSNQPQHF
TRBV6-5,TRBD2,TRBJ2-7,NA,TGTGCCAGCAGTCCTTCGGGGGGGCATTACGAGCAGTACTTC,CASSPSGGHYEQYF
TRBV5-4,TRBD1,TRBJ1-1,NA,TGTGCCAGCAGCCCACAGGGGGTAAACACTGAAGCTTTCTTT,CASSPQGVNTEAFF
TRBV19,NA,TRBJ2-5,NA,TGTGCCAGTAGTTTCCGACTCGTGTACCAAGAGACCCAGTACTTC,CASSFRLVYQETQYF
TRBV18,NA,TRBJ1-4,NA,TGTGCCAGCTCACCAATGAGTGAAAAACTGTTTTTT,CASSPMSEKLFF
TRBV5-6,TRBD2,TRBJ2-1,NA,TGTGCCAGCAGCCCGACTAGCGGAACTTACAATGAGCAGTTCTTC,CASSPTSGTYNEQFF
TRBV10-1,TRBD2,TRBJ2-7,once,TGCGCCAGCAGTGTTCTAGCGGGAGGGCCGGAGTACTTC,CASSVLAGGPEYF
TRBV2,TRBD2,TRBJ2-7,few,TGTGCCACCCGCGGAGGTTTAGCGGGAGAGATCTCCTACGAGCAGTACTTC,CATRGGLAGEISYEQYF
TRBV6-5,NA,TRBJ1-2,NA,TGTGCCAGCAGTTACTCGAACTACATCTATGGCTACACCTTC,CASSYSNYIYGYTF
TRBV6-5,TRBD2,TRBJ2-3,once,TGTGCCAGCAGCCGTGCGGGAGTCACAGATACGCAGTATTTT,CASSRAGVTDTQYF
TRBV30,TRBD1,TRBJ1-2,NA,TGTGCCTGGAGTGTACAGGGGGAGGGTGACTATGGCTACACCTTC,CAWSVQGEGDYGYTF
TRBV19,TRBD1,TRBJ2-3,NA,TGTGCCAGTAGTGCAGGACAGGGTTTTTCAGATACGCAGTATTTT,CASSAGQGFSDTQYF
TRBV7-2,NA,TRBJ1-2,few,TGTGCCAGCAGCGGAGACAGGTGGGCCAGGAACAGCTACACCTTC,CASSGDRWARNSYTF
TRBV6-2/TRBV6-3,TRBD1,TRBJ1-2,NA,TGTGCCAGCAGTTATCTCCGGGACAGGGGAAGTGGTTTTACGGTTGGCTACACCTTC,CASSYLRDRGSGFTVGYTF
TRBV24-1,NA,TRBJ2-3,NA,TGTGCCACCAGTGGGGCCTCAGATACGCAGTATTTT,CATSGASDTQYF
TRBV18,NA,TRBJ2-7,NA,TGTGCCAGCTCACCACGGGCCAGGTGGACCTACGAGCAGTACTTC,CASSPRARWTYEQYF
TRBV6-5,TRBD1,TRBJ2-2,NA,TGTGCCAGCAGTCCGCAGGGGGCGCCTCCCGGGGAGCTGTTTTTT,CASSPQGAPPGELFF
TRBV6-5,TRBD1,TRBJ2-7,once,TGTGCCAGCAGGGGGACAGGGAAGGTGAACGAGCAGTACTTC,CASRGTGKVNEQYF
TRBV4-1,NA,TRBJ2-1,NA,TGCGCCAGCAGCCACCCTCGACTAGTAAGGTCCTACAATGAGCAGTTCTTC,CASSHPRLVRSYNEQFF
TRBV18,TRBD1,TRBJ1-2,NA,TGTGCCAGCTCACCACCACAAGCCGGGACAGGGGGTTTTGGCTACACCTTC,CASSPPQAGTGGFGYTF
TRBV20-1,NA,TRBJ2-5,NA,TGCAGTGCTTCACAAGAGACCCAGTACTTC,CSASQETQYF
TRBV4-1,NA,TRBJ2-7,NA,TGCGCCAGCAGCCATTCAGGGGGGTCCACCTACGAGCAGTACTTC,CASSHSGGSTYEQYF
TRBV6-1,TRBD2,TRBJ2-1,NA,TGTGCCAGCAGTGAACGAGGACTAGCGAATGAGCAGTTCTTC,CASSERGLANEQFF
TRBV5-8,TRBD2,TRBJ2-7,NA,TGTGCCAGCAGCTTGGAGGGTAGCGGGAGGGCCCGGTACGAGCAGTACTTC,CASSLEGSGRARYEQYF
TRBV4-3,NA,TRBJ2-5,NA,TGCGCCAGCAGCCAAGTAATACGCAGACAAGAGACCCAGTACTTC,CASSQVIRRQETQYF